The clone carrying this T cell receptor (beta chain) was detected only a few times. Original processing methods: Reference gene primer amplification yielded estimated nucleated cell counts. Libraries were prepared by immunoSEQ multiplex PCR; TCRdb keeps only in-frame clonotypes and omits some of them. The V and J calls and clone size are taken from that table; D and trimming were inferred from the DNA. This sample has about 200,000 clones, with 65% to 90% found just once. The data were obtained in a study of blood T cell repertoires in COVID-19. Germline values: CDR1 LGHNT, CDR2 FRNRAP. The junction had 11 bases not matched to a gene; V was cut back by 1 base and J by 4 bases. The CDR3 spans 17 residues.

The chain recombines TRBV12-5 with TRBJ2-5; 8 nucleotides match TRBD1. Input material: peripheral blood. This TCR was recovered from a human donor in a cohort sampled during active COVID-19. CDR3 region: CASGLGPLGQGRETQYF. The DNA of the CDR3 is TGTGCTAGTGGTTTGGGACCCCTCGGACAGGGAAGAGAGACCCAGTACTTC.